What follows is one TCR beta chain and its context. This CDR3 is built from 16 residues. The J segment lost 3 bases and the V segment lost 3 bases, leaving 6 bases of the junction unmatched. Germline V gene data show CDR1 as SGHKS and CDR2 as YYEKEE (reference sequence). Profiled with immunoSEQ multiplex PCR; TCRdb holds only in-frame clones, not every one. The sample records about 40,000 clones, around 87% being singletons. This record comes from a study of blood T cell repertoires in COVID-19. Study at large: From the United States, Italy and Spain came samples of acute and convalescent COVID-19. Nucleic acid was either cDNA or gDNA, and it came from T cells, B-cell-depleted T cells, or PBMCs.

The receptor was isolated from a man in his fifties or sixties in a cohort sampled during active COVID-19. The sample consisted of peripheral blood. The rearrangement links TRBV5-5 to TRBJ2-2, with TRBD2 identical over 9 bases. For the CDR3, the DNA is TGTGCCAGCAGCTCCCCTAGCGGGACGGACACCGGGGAGCTGTTTTTT. Its protein is CASSSPSGTDTGELFF.